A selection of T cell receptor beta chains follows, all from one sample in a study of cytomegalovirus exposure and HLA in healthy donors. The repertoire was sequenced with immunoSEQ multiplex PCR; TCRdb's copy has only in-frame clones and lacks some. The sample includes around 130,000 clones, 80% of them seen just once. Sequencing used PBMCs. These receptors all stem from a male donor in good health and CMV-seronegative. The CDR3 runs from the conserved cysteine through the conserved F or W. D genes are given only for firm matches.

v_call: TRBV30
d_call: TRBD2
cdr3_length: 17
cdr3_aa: CAWTHTRGTSAVNEQFF

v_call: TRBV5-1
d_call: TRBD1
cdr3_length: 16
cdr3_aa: CASSFYRGEVNTEAFF

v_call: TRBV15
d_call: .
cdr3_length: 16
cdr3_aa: CATSREEGSGANVLTF

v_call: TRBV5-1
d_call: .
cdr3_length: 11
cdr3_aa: CASSWDTELFF

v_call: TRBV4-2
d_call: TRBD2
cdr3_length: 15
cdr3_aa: CASSQGSSGDYEQYF

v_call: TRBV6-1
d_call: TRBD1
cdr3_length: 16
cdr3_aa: CASRERTGKRFYEQYF

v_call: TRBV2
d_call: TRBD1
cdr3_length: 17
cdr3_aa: CASSERARGQRSYEQYF

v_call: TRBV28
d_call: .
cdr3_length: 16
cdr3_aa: CASSLRDRGDNSPLHF

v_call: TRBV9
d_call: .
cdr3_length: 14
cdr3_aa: CASSTGGLTNGYTF

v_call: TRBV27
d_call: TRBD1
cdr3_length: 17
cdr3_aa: CASSRTGGRQANYGYTF

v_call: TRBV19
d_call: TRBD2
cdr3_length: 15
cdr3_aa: CASSPGLAGTYEQYF

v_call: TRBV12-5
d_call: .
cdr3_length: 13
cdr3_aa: CASFKGMNTEAFF

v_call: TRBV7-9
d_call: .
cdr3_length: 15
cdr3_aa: CASSLAFSSGNTIYF

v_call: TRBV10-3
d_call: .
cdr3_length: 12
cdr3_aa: CAISGQEIGPFF

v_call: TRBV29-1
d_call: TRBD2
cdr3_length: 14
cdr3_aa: CSVGRAGVGDTQYF

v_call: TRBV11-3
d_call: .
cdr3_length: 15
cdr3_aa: CASSLIPPGANGLTF

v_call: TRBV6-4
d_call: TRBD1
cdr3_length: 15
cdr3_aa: CASRGDRGGRTEAFF

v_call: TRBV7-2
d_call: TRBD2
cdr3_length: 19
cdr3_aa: CASSLDVGGLGSSSYEQYF

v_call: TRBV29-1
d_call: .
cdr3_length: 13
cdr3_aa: CSVEQDSPTEAFF

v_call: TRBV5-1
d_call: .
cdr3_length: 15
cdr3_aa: CASSPERGGEETQYF

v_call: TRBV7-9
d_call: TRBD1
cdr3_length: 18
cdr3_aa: CASSLRRQGVRLGETQYF

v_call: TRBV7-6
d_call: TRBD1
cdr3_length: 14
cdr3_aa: CASSFPGGETEAFF

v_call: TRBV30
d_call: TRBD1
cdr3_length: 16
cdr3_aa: CAWSVIGGINTGELFF

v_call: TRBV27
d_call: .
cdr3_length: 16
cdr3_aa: CASTPRIGRERNGYTF

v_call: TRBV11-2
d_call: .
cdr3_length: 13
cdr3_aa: CASSLVRGGGYTF

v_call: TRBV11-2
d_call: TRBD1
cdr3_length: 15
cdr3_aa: CASSYTGQWNEKLFF

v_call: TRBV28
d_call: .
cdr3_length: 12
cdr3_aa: CASSSPGDTQYF

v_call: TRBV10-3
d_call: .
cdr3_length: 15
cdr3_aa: CAIKPGGLNKETQYF

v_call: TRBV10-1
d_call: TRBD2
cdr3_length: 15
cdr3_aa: CASSSSGSSYNEQFF

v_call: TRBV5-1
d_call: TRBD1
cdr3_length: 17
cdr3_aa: CASSFGGTGLYQETQYF

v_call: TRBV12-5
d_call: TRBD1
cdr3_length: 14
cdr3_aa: CASGRGQYYNEQFF

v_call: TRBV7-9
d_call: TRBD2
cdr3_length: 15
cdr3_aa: CASRGTSGGTDTQYF

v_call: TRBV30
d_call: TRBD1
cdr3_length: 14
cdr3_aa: CAWSVSDRVGEQYF

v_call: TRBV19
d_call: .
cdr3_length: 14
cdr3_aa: CASRVQGGWGEQFF

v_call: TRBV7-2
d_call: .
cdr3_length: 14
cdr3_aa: CASSFGLSTGELFF

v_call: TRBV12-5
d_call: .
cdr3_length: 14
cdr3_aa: CASGSSGRGYGYTF

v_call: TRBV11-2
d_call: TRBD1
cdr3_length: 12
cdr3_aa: CASSRGGAEQYF

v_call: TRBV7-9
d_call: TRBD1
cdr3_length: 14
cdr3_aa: CSSSFPGQDHEQYF

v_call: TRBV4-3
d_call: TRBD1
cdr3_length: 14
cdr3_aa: CASSQTGSGNTIYF

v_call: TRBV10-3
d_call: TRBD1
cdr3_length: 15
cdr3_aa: CAISEDRGPREKLFF

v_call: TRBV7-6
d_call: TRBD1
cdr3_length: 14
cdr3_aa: CASSTGTGNQPQHF

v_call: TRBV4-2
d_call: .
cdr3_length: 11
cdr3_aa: CASSQDSGYTF

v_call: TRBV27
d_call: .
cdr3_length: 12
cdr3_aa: CASSLGGDEQFF

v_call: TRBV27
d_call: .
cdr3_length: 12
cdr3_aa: CASSLSGRGYTF

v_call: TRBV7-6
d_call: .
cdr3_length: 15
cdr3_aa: CASSPGVGQRETQYF

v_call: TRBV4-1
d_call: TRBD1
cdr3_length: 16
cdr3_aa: CASSQESQTGGTEAFF

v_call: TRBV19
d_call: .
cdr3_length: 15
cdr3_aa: CASSPRGFSTDTQYF

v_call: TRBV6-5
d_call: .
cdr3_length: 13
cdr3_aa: CASSLRGNTEAFF

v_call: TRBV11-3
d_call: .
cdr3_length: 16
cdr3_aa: CASSPNADSRFHEQYF

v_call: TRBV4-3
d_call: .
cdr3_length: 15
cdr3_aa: CASSQEGRMNTEAFF

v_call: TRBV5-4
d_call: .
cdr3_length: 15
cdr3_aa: CASSLAGVGGYEQYF